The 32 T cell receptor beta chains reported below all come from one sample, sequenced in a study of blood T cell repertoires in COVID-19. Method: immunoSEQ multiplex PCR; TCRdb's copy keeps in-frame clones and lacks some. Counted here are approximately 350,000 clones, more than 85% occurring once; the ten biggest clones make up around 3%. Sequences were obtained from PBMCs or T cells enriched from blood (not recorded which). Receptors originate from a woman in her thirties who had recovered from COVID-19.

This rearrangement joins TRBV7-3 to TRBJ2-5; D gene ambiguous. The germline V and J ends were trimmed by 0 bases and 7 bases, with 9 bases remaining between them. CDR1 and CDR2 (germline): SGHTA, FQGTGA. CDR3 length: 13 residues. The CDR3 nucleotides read TGTGCCAGCAGCTTAACACTCCCAGGGACCCAGTACTTC. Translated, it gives CASSLTLPGTQYF.

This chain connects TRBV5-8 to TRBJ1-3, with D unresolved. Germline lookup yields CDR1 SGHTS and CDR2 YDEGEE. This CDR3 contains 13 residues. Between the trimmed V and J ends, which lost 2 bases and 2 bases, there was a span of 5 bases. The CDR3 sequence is CASSFYTGNTIYF. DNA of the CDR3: TGTGCCAGCAGCTTCTATACTGGAAACACCATATATTTT.

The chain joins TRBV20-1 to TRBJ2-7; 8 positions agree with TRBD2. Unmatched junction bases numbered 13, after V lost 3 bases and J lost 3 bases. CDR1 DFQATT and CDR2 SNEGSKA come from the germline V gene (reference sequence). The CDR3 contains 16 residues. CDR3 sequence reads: CSASPPRVSGNYEQYF. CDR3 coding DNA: TGCAGTGCTAGTCCCCCCCGGGTTAGCGGGAACTACGAGCAGTACTTC.

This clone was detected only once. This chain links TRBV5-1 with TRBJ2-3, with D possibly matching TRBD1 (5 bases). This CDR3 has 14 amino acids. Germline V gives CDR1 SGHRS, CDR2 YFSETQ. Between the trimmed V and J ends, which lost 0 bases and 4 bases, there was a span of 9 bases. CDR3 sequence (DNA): TGCGCCAGCAGCTTGGACAGGTTATCAGATACGCAGTATTTT. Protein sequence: CASSLDRLSDTQYF.

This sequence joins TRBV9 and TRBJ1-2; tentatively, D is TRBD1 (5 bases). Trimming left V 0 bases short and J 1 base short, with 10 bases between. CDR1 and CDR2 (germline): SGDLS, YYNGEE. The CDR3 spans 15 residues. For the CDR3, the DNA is TGTGCCAGCAGCGTAGCGCAGGGTTTTAACTATGGCTACACCTTC. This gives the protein CASSVAQGFNYGYTF.

The CDR3 DNA is TGTGCCACCGGCGGGAGCTACAATGAGCAGTTCTTC. Translated: CATGGSYNEQFF. The chain carries TRBV24-1 and TRBJ2-1; the match to TRBD2 covers 7 bases. CDR1 KGHDR and CDR2 SFDVKD come from the germline V gene. This CDR3 region has 12 residues. V lost 9 bases to trimming and J lost 3 bases; unmatched junction nucleotides: 1.

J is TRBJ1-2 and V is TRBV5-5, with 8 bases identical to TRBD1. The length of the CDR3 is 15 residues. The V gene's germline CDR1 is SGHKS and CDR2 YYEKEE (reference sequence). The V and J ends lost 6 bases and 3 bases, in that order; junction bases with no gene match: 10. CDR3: CASNPGGWEDYGYTF. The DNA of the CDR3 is TGTGCCAGCAACCCAGGGGGCTGGGAGGACTATGGCTACACCTTC.

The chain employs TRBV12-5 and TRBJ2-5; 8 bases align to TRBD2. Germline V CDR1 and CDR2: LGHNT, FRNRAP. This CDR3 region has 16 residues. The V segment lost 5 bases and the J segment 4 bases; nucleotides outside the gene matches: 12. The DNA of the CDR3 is TGTGCTAGTGGTCTTGGACAGACGGGAGGGCTAGAGACCCAGTACTTC. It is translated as CASGLGQTGGLETQYF. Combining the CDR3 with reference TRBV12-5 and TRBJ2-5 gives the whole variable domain DARVTQTPRHKVTEMGQEVTMRCQPILGHNTVFWYRQTMMQGLELLAYFRNRAPLDDSGMPKDRFSAEMPDATLATLKIQPSEPRDSAVYFCASGLGQTGGLETQYFGPGTRLLVL.

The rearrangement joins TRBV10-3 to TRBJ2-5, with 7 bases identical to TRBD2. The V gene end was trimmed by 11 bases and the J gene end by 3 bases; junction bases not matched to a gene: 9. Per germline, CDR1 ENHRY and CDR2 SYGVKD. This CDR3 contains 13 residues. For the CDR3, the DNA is TGTGCCGCCGCCGGACTAGGGGAAGAGACCCAGTACTTC. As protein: CAAAGLGEETQYF.

The CDR3 DNA reads TGTGCCAGCAGCTTCGGACAGGGTGAGTCGTGGACTGAAGCTTTCTTT. Translating gives CASSFGQGESWTEAFF. The rearrangement uses TRBV5-5 and TRBJ1-1; 8 bases line up with TRBD1. The V and J ends lost 2 bases and 5 bases, in that order; junction bases with no gene match: 11. This CDR3 comprises 16 residues. Germline CDR1 is SGHKS and CDR2 is YYEKEE (reference sequence).

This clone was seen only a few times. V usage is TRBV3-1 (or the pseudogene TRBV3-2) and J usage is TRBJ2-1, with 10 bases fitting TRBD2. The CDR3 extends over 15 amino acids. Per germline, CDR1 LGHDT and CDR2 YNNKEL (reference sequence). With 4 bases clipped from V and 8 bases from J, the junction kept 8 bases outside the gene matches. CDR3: CASSLRLAGGDEQFF. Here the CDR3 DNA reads TGTGCCAGCAGCCTCAGACTAGCGGGCGGGGATGAGCAGTTCTTC.

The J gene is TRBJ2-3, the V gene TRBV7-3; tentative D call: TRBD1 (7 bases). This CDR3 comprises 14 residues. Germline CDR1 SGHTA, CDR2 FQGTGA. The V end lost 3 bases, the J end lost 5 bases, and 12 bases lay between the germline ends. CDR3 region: CASSLQGGRDTQYF. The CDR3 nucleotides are TGTGCCAGCAGCTTGCAGGGGGGCCGAGATACGCAGTATTTT.

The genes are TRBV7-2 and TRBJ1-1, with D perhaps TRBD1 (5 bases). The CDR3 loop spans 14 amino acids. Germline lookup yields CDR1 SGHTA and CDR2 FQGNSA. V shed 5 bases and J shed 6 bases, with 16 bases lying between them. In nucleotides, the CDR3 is TGTGCCAGCAGCCGTCGACAGAAAGGTGCTGAAGCTTTCTTT. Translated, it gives CASSRRQKGAEAFF.

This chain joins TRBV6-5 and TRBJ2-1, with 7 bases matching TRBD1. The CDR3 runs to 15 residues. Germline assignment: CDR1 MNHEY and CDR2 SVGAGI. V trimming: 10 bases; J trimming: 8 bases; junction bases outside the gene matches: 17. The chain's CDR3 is CATMTLQGSLHEQFF. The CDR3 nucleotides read TGTGCCACTATGACCTTACAGGGGTCGTTACATGAGCAGTTCTTC.

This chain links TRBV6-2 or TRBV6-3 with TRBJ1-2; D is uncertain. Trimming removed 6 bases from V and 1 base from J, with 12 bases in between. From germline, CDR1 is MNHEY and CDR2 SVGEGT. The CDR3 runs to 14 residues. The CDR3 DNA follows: TGTGCCAGCAGCCTCCGAGGGCTTAACTATGGCTACACCTTC. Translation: CASSLRGLNYGYTF.

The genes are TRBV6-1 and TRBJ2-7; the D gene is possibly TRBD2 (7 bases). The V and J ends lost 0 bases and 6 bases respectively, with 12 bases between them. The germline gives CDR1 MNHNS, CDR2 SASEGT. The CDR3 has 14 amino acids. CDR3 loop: CASSEAIRGGEQYF. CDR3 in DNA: TGTGCCAGCAGTGAAGCAATTAGGGGGGGCGAGCAGTACTTC.

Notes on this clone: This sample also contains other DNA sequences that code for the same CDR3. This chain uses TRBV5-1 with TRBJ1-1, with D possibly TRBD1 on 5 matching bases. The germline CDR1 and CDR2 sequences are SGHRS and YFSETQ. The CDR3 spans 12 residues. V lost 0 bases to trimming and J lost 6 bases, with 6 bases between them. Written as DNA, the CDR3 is TGCGCCAGCAGCTTGGGGGACTCTGAAGCTTTCTTT. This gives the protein CASSLGDSEAFF.

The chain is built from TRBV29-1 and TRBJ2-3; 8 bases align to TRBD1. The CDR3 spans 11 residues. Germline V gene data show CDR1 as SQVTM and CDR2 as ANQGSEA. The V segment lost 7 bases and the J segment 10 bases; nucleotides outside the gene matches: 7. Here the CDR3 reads CSASEQGAQYF. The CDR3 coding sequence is TGCAGCGCCTCAGAACAGGGGGCGCAGTATTTT.

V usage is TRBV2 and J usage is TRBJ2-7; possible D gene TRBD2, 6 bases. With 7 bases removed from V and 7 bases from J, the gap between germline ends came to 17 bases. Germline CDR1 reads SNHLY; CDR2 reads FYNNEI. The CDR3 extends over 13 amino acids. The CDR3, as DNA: TGTGCCAGCACTCGCATGGGGAGGTGGGAGCAGTACTTC. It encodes CASTRMGRWEQYF.

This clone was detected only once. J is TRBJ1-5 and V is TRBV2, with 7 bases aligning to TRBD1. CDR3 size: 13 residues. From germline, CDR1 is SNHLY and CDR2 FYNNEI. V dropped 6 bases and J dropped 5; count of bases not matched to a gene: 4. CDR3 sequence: CASRAGGDQPQHF. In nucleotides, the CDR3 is TGTGCCAGCAGGGCAGGGGGTGATCAGCCCCAGCATTTT.

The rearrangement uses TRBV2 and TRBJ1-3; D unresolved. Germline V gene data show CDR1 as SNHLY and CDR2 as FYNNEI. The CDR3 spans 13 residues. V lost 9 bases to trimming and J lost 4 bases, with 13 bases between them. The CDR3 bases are TGTGCCAGTTACCCGGGATACGGAAACACCATATATTTT. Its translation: CASYPGYGNTIYF.

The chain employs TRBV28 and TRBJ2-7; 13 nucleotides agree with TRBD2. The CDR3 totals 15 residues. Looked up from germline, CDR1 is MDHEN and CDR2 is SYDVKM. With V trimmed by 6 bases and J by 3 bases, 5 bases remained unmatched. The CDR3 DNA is TGTGCCAGCAGACCGGGACTAGCGGGACACTACGAGCAGTACTTC. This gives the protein CASRPGLAGHYEQYF.

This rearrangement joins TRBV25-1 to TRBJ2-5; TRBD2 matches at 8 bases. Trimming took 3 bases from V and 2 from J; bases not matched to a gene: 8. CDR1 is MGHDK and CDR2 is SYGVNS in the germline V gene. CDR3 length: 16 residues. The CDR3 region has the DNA TGTGCCAGCAGTGAGTCTGTACTAGCGGCTCAAGAGACCCAGTACTTC. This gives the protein CASSESVLAAQETQYF.

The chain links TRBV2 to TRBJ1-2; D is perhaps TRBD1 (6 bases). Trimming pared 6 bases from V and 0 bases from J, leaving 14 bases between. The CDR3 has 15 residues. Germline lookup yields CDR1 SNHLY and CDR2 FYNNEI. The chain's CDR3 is CASSSGTLANYGYTF. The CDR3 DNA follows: TGTGCCAGCAGCTCCGGGACACTAGCTAACTATGGCTACACCTTC.

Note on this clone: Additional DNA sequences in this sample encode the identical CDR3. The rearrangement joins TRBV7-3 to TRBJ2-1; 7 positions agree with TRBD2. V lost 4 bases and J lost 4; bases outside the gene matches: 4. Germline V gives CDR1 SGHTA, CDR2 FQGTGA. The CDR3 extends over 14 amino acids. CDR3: CASSSGGSYNEQFF. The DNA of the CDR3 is TGTGCCAGCAGCTCGGGGGGATCTTACAATGAGCAGTTCTTC.

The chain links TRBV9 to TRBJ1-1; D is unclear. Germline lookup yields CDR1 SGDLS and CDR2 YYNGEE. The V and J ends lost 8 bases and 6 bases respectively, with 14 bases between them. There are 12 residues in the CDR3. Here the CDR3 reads CASQAGSAEAFF. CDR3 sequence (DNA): TGTGCCAGTCAGGCGGGGAGTGCTGAAGCTTTCTTT.

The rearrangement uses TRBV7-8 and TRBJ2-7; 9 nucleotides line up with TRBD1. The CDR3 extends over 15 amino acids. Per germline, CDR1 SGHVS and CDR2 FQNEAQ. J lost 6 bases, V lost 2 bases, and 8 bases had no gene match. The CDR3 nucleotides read TGTGCCAGCAGCTTATACTCGGGACAGGGCACCGAGCAGTACTTC. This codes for CASSLYSGQGTEQYF. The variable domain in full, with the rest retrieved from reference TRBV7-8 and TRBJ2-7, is GAGVSQSPRYKVAKRGQDVALRCDPISGHVSLFWYQQALGQGPEFLTYFQNEAQLDKSGLPSDRFFAERPEGSVSTLKIQRTQQEDSAVYLCASSLYSGQGTEQYFGPGTRLTVT.

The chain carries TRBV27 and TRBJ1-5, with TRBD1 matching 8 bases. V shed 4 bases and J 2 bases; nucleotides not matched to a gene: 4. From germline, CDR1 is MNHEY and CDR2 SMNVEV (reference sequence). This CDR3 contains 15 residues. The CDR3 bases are TGTGCCAGCAGTTCACCGGGACAGGGCAATCAGCCCCAGCATTTT. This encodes CASSSPGQGNQPQHF.

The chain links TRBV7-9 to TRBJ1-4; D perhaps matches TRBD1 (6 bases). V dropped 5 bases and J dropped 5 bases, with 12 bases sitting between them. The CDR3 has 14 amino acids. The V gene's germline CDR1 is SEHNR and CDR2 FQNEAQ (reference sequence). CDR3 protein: CASSPGTLNEKLFF. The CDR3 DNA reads TGTGCCAGCAGCCCCGGGACACTGAATGAAAAACTGTTTTTT.

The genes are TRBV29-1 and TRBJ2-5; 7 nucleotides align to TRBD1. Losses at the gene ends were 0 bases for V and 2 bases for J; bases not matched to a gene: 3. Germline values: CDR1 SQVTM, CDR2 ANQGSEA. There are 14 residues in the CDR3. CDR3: CSVEDLRGQETQYF. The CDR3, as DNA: TGCAGCGTTGAAGATCTCAGGGGGCAAGAGACCCAGTACTTC.

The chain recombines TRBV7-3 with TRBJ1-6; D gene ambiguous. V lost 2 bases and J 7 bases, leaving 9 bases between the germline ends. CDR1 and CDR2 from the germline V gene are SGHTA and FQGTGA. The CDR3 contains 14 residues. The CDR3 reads CASSLSAGNSPLHF. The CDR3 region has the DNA TGTGCCAGCAGCTTATCGGCCGGGAATTCACCCCTCCACTTT.

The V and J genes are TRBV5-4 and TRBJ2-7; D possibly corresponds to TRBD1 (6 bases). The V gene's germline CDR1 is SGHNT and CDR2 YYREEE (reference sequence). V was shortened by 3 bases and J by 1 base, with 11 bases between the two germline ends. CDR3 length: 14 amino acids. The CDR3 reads CASSSQGGSYEQYF. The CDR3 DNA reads TGTGCCAGCAGCTCACAGGGTGGGTCCTACGAGCAGTACTTC.